Sequencing of this TCR beta chain was carried out in a study of somatic mutations in cytotoxic T cells in rheumatoid arthritis. Study-wide background: Several of the V beta antibody-stained T-cell populations were flow-sorted at nearly 100% purity; V beta1+ cells were among them and were sequenced for TCRB. Study conclusions and caveats: What antigens the expanded CD8+ clones targeted remained unknown. Significant differences in CD8+ T-cell clonality were not found between rheumatoid arthritis patients and healthy controls (age-matched).

This CDR3 is 14 amino acids long. The germline V and J ends were trimmed by 6 bases and 0 bases, with 12 bases remaining between them. The germline V gene has CDR1 MNHEY and CDR2 SMNVEV (reference sequence). Sequencing was performed with immunoSEQ multiplex PCR; in TCRdb, only in-frame clones are kept and a portion is missing. The sample includes nearly 20,000 clones, approximately 80% seen only once; the top ten take roughly 10%. In its sample, this clone was seen a few times. Its target is not known. The chain uses TRBV27 and TRBJ2-7, with D perhaps TRBD2 (6 bases). The sequencing sample was made of CD8+ T cells sorted from blood. The receptor was derived from a woman between 50 and 59 years old in good health. The CDR3, as DNA: TGTGCCAGCAGGATGGACTACAGCTCCTACGAGCAGTACTTC. Protein sequence: CASRMDYSSYEQYF.